Included here is one TCR beta chain sequence, with context. Its antigen is unknown. The use of a sample-barcoded 5' primer and a J-beta primer mix characterized a second PCR of roughly 6 to 11 cycles. Per-sample output comprised a minimum of 3 million paired-end reads containing CDR3. TCRdb redid the calling of the 5' RACE reads with MiXCR, one entry per CDR3 protein. The sample carries roughly 1.5 million distinct CDR3 sequences, approximately 43% recorded once. This sample was taken from a study of blood T cells in healthy people across ages. Whole-study results and caveats: Naive CD4+ cell counts and diversity both ran higher in long-lived than in aged donors.

The specimen sequenced was blood. The clonotype was recovered from a woman aged 18-30 years in good health.

The CDR3 sequence: CSSTRGNTEAFF. CDR3 DNA: TGCAGTTCGACACGGGGGAACACTGAAGCTTTCTTT. This sequence joins TRBV20-1 and TRBJ1-1, with D unclear. Germline V gene sequence: CDR1 DFQATT, CDR2 SNEGSKA (reference sequence). The CDR3 has 12 amino acids. Trimming took off 8 bases at V and 1 base at J, with 11 bases between the two ends.